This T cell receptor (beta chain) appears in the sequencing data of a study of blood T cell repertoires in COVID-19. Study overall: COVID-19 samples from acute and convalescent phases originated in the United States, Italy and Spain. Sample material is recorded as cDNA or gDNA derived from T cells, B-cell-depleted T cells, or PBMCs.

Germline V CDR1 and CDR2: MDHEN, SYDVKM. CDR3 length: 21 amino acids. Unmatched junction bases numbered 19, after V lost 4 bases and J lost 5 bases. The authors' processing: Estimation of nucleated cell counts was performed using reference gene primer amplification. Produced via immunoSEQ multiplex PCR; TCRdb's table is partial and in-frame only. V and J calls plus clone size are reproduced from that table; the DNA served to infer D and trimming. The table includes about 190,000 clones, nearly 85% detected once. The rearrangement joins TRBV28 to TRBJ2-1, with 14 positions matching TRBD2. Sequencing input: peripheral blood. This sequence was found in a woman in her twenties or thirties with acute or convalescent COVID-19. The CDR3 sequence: CASSSVLTSGRADSGDNEQFF. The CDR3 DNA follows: TGTGCCAGCAGTTCCGTTTTGACTAGCGGGAGGGCCGACTCGGGAGACAATGAGCAGTTCTTC.